The entry below describes one TCR beta chain. The sample comes from a study of blood T cell repertoires in COVID-19. In the study overall: The United States, Italy and Spain were the sources of the acute and convalescent COVID-19 samples.

In the original workflow: Scientists estimated how many nucleated cells there were by amplifying reference gene primers. Some clones are missing from TCRdb's copy, which holds only in-frame ones; the method was immunoSEQ multiplex PCR. V and J calls and clone size are copied from that table; D and trimming were computed from the DNA. The sample gives 140,000 to 150,000 clones, 81% of which show up once; more than 6.5% is in the top ten. V lost 3 bases, J lost 17 bases, and 2 bases stayed unmatched. The V gene's germline CDR1 is KGHDR and CDR2 SFDVKD. This CDR3 has 11 amino acids. This chain links TRBV24-1 with TRBJ2-6; 8 bases match TRBD2. What was sequenced was peripheral blood. The TCR comes from a human donor in a cohort sampled during active COVID-19. The CDR3 DNA follows: TGTGCCACCAGTGATGGGACTAGAATGACTTTC. Its protein is CATSDGTRMTF.